The present T cell receptor (beta chain) was sequenced within a study of blood T cell repertoires in COVID-19. Across the study: Researchers got acute and convalescent COVID-19 samples from the United States, Italy and Spain. PBMCs, B-cell-depleted T cells, or T cells provided the cDNA or gDNA that made up the material.

Authors' methods: Nucleated cell number was recorded as an estimate derived from reference gene primer amplification. TCRdb's table, derived via immunoSEQ multiplex PCR, lists solely in-frame clones and lacks some. V, J and clone size are those of that table, while D and trimming were read from the DNA. The data hold under 150,000 clones, with 85% to 90% observed a single time. The CDR3 is 13 amino acids. Germline CDR1 and CDR2: SNHLY and FYNNEI. Trimming removed 7 bases at V and 4 bases at J, with 12 bases between. The sequence derives from a man aged 45 to 65 with active or convalescent COVID-19. Sequences were obtained from peripheral blood. The V and J genes are TRBV2 and TRBJ2-3, with D perhaps TRBD1 (5 bases). The CDR3 sequence: CASTEDKADTQYF. CDR3 DNA: TGTGCCAGCACCGAGGACAAAGCAGATACGCAGTATTTT.